These 27 T cell receptor beta chains share one sample of origin, sequenced in a study of shared clonotypes between healthy human individuals. Assay: immunoSEQ multiplex PCR; the TCRdb copy retains only in-frame clones and omits some. The data hold about 1 million clones, with about 76% observed a single time. The sample comprised memory CD4+ T cells sorted from blood. Indicated subset: CD45RA-negative fraction. The receptors originated from a man between 18 and 29 years old in good health.

This clone has ten or more counts. This chain links TRBV30 with TRBJ1-6; 7 bases are shared with TRBD1. Trimming took 3 bases from V and 5 from J; bases not matched to a gene: 7. Germline CDR1 is GTSNPN and CDR2 is SVGIG (reference sequence). The CDR3 sequence is 15 residues long. CDR3 residues: CAWRPFGTDNSPLHF. Here the CDR3 DNA reads TGTGCCTGGAGGCCGTTCGGGACAGATAATTCACCCCTCCACTTT.

On this clone: Other DNA sequences in this specimen translate into the identical CDR3. The chain carries TRBV25-1 and TRBJ2-2; 8 bases are a match to TRBD2. The germline gives CDR1 MGHDK, CDR2 SYGVNS. The CDR3 consists of 15 residues. Losses at the gene ends were 3 bases for V and 0 bases for J; bases not matched to a gene: 0. The CDR3 spells CASSERGANTGELFF. CDR3 coding DNA: TGTGCCAGCAGTGAGCGGGGGGCGAACACCGGGGAGCTGTTTTTT.

This chain links TRBV6-6 with TRBJ2-7; D gene uncertain. V lost 7 bases to trimming and J lost 0 bases, with 13 bases between them. This CDR3 spans 14 amino acids. Germline V gene sequence: CDR1 MNHNY, CDR2 SVGAGI (reference sequence). The CDR3 DNA reads TGTGCCAGCATCTCATCCGGGTTCTCCTACGAGCAGTACTTC. Encoded protein: CASISSGFSYEQYF.

This chain links TRBV6-6 with TRBJ1-1, with unresolved D. With 5 bases removed from V and 4 bases from J, the gap between germline ends came to 5 bases. CDR1 MNHNY and CDR2 SVGAGI come from the germline V gene (reference sequence). CDR3 length: 11 amino acids. The CDR3 reads CASSTATEAFF. DNA of the CDR3: TGTGCCAGCAGTACAGCCACTGAAGCTTTCTTT.

V usage is TRBV9 and J usage is TRBJ2-2, with D tentatively TRBD2 (5 bases). Trimming pared 4 bases from V and 4 bases from J, leaving 14 bases between. The CDR3 is 15 residues long. Germline values: CDR1 SGDLS, CDR2 YYNGEE. The chain's CDR3 is CASSSGPISTGELFF. The CDR3 nucleotides read TGTGCCAGCAGCAGCGGACCGATTTCCACCGGGGAGCTGTTTTTT.

J is TRBJ1-1 and V is TRBV6-1; 7 positions agree with TRBD1. J lost 4 bases, V lost 4 bases, and 12 bases had no gene match. Looked up from germline, CDR1 is MNHNS and CDR2 is SASEGT. The CDR3 is 16 amino acids. The DNA of the CDR3 is TGTGCCAGCAGTGGGAAAGGACAGGCAAAGATCACTGAAGCTTTCTTT. It encodes CASSGKGQAKITEAFF.

V is TRBV6-1 and J is TRBJ2-2, with TRBD2 matching over 13 bases. Unmatched junction bases numbered 4, after V lost 6 bases and J lost 6 bases. The CDR3 runs to 15 residues. Germline loops: CDR1 MNHNS, CDR2 SASEGT. The CDR3 loop reads CASRTGTSGAGELFF. CDR3 nucleotide sequence: TGTGCCAGCAGGACCGGGACTAGCGGGGCCGGGGAGCTGTTTTTT.

This clone was picked up one time. This sequence joins TRBV27 and TRBJ2-7; TRBD2 might be the D (5 bases). Germline V gene data show CDR1 as MNHEY and CDR2 as SMNVEV (reference sequence). Trimming shortened V by 4 bases and J by 2 bases, and 15 bases separated the two germline ends. This CDR3 region has 15 residues. The CDR3 here is CASSSLTMRAYEQYF. CDR3 in DNA: TGTGCCAGCAGTTCGCTCACAATGCGGGCCTACGAGCAGTACTTC.

The genes are TRBV19 and TRBJ1-4; possible D gene TRBD1, 5 bases. V lost 3 bases to trimming and J lost 3 bases, with 8 bases between them. Germline V lookup: CDR1 LNHDA, CDR2 SQIVND (reference sequence). CDR3 length equals 14 residues. CDR3 bases: TGTGCCAGTAGTATTCAGGGATCTAATGAAAAACTGTTTTTT. Encoded protein: CASSIQGSNEKLFF.

The rearrangement joins TRBV10-2 to TRBJ2-5; tentatively, D is TRBD2 (6 bases). The closer fit of TRBJ2-7 to the DNA end suggests the J call may be wrong. This CDR3 has 15 amino acids. The germline V gene encodes CDR1 WSHSY and CDR2 SAAADI. CDR3 nucleotide sequence: TGCGCCAGCAGTGAGTCAGGGGCGGGACGGGGCGAGCAGTACTTC. This encodes CASSESGAGRGEQYF.

The J gene is TRBJ2-3, the V gene TRBV5-1; 9 bases align to TRBD2. The CDR3 sequence is 17 residues long. Unmatched junction bases numbered 7, after V lost 0 bases and J lost 2 bases. CDR1 SGHRS and CDR2 YFSETQ come from the germline V gene. CDR3 amino acids: CASSLEASGAVTDTQYF. CDR3 nucleotide sequence: TGCGCCAGCAGCTTGGAGGCTAGCGGGGCCGTCACAGATACGCAGTATTTT.

J is TRBJ2-5 and V is TRBV28; D remains unclear. CDR1 MDHEN and CDR2 SYDVKM come from the germline V gene. The V gene lost 4 bases and the J gene lost 5 bases, with 17 bases spanning the gap. The CDR3 consists of 15 residues. The CDR3, as DNA: TGTGCCAGCAGTTCCGACGGACGGAGTGTGGAGACCCAGTACTTC. Its protein product is CASSSDGRSVETQYF.

As regards this clone: This same CDR3 is encoded by further DNA sequences in the sample. The chain joins TRBV11-2 to TRBJ1-5, with D unclear. Germline CDR1 reads SGHAT; CDR2 reads FQNNGV. This CDR3 is 13 amino acids long. V lost 3 bases to trimming and J lost 4 bases, with 7 bases between them. CDR3 DNA: TGTGCCAGCAGCTTTCAGGAGAATCAGCCCCAGCATTTT. This translates into CASSFQENQPQHF.

The chain has TRBV5-5 and TRBJ2-7, with TRBD1 matching 8 bases. Germline CDR1 SGHKS, CDR2 YYEKEE (reference sequence). This CDR3 is 15 amino acids long. V lost 0 bases, J lost 2 bases, and 4 bases stayed unmatched. DNA for the CDR3: TGTGCCAGCAGCTTGGCGACAGGGGTAGCCTACGAGCAGTACTTC. Protein: CASSLATGVAYEQYF.

In this sample, this clone turned up a few times. The chain recombines TRBV28 with TRBJ2-3; no clear D gene. The CDR3 has 12 amino acids. Germline lookup yields CDR1 MDHEN and CDR2 SYDVKM. Between the trimmed V and J ends, which lost 10 bases and 2 bases, there was a span of 10 bases. CDR3 DNA sequence: TGTGCCACCTCCGGCTTCACAGATACGCAGTATTTT. Translated: CATSGFTDTQYF.

Regarding this clone: The CDR3 carries no conserved terminal phenylalanine or tryptophan, so it likely arises from a read error. The chain uses TRBV28 and TRBJ1-2; the D gene is possibly TRBD1 (5 bases). Germline CDR1 is MDHEN and CDR2 is SYDVKM. The V and J ends lost 3 bases and 7 bases respectively, with 18 bases between them. The CDR3 length is 15 residues. CDR3: CASSFGRAEEGGYTL. The CDR3, as DNA: TGTGCCAGCAGTTTCGGCAGGGCCGAGGAGGGTGGCTACACCCTC.

V and J are TRBV10-3 and TRBJ2-7, with D uncertain. The CDR3 sequence is 12 residues long. V lost 5 bases, J lost 3 bases, and 8 bases lay in between. Germline lookup yields CDR1 ENHRY and CDR2 SYGVKD. The CDR3 DNA is TGTGCCATCAGTCCTAATAACTACGAGCAGTACTTC. It specifies CAISPNNYEQYF.

The V call is TRBV29-1, the J call TRBJ1-1; 7 positions match TRBD1. Germline-derived CDR1 and CDR2 are SQVTM and ANQGSEA. CDR3 length: 15 amino acids. Unmatched junction bases numbered 14, after V lost 5 bases and J lost 5 bases. CDR3 coding DNA: TGCAGCGTTCCCCACCCGGATACAGGGGAGACTGAAGCTTTCTTT. Amino acid sequence: CSVPHPDTGETEAFF.

The gene calls are TRBV9 and TRBJ2-1; TRBD2 matches at 10 bases. The trim removed 2 bases at V and 3 bases at J, leaving 5 bases unmatched. The V gene's germline CDR1 is SGDLS and CDR2 YYNGEE. CDR3 length equals 16 residues. The CDR3 is CASSVGAGGIYNEQFF. DNA for the CDR3: TGTGCCAGCAGCGTGGGAGCGGGAGGGATCTACAATGAGCAGTTCTTC.

This chain joins TRBV2 and TRBJ2-7, with 7 bases identical to TRBD1. V lost 8 bases to trimming and J lost 6 bases; unmatched junction nucleotides: 16. The germline gives CDR1 SNHLY, CDR2 FYNNEI. The CDR3 runs 15 residues. This chain's CDR3 is CASRRTGVLQGEQYF. In nucleotides, the CDR3 is TGTGCCAGCCGGAGGACAGGTGTGCTTCAGGGCGAGCAGTACTTC.

The rearrangement links TRBV2 to TRBJ1-2, with 7 bases that match TRBD1. Germline V lookup: CDR1 SNHLY, CDR2 FYNNEI. V shed 6 bases, J shed 2 bases, and the junction held 3 bases outside the gene matches. The CDR3 spans 13 residues. CDR3 sequence reads: CASSTGQNYGYTF. DNA of the CDR3: TGTGCCAGCAGCACGGGACAGAACTATGGCTACACCTTC. Filled out from reference TRBV2 and TRBJ1-2, the complete variable domain reads EPEVTQTPSHQVTQMGQEVILRCVPISNHLYFYWYRQILGQKVEFLVSFYNNEISEKSEIFDDQFSVERPDGSNFTLKIRSTKLEDSAMYFCASSTGQNYGYTFGSGTRLTVV.

In this sample, this clone turned up a few times. The V gene is TRBV7-6, the J gene TRBJ2-3; no definite D call. The CDR3 extends over 14 amino acids. Germline V gene data show CDR1 as SGHVS and CDR2 as FNYEAQ. V was pared by 8 bases and J by 4 bases, with 16 bases between. The CDR3 nucleotides read TGTGCCAGCGGATCTAGTCTCCGGCCAGATACGCAGTATTTT. Encoded protein: CASGSSLRPDTQYF.

The genes are TRBV5-6 and TRBJ2-5; 7 positions match TRBD2. Near its end, the DNA agrees better with TRBJ2-7, so the J call may be wrong. The CDR3 has 14 amino acids. Germline lookup yields CDR1 SGHDT and CDR2 YYEEEE. Here the CDR3 DNA reads TGTGCCAGCAGTCTCGGGCTAGCGGACTACGAGCAGTACTTC. It is translated as CASSLGLADYEQYF.

The V and J genes are TRBV2 and TRBJ1-1; D perhaps matches TRBD1 (5 bases). Germline V gene sequence: CDR1 SNHLY, CDR2 FYNNEI. V was clipped by 6 bases and J by 0 bases, with 11 bases between them. The CDR3 is 14 residues long. CDR3 protein: CASSGQGLNTEAFF. The CDR3 DNA reads TGTGCCAGCAGCGGGCAGGGCCTGAACACTGAAGCTTTCTTT.

V usage is TRBV4-1 and J usage is TRBJ1-3; TRBD1 might be the D (5 bases). The CDR3 consists of 15 residues. Between the trimmed V and J ends, which lost 0 bases and 2 bases, there was a span of 8 bases. Germline-derived CDR1 and CDR2 are MGHRA and YSYEKL. In DNA form, the CDR3 reads TGCGCCAGCAGCCAAGAGGGGGGAGCTGGAAACACCATATATTTT. It encodes CASSQEGGAGNTIYF.

This clone showed up just a few times. This chain links TRBV19 with TRBJ2-2, with D perhaps matching TRBD1 (5 bases). Per germline, CDR1 LNHDA and CDR2 SQIVND (reference sequence). CDR3 length: 14 amino acids. V dropped 5 bases and J dropped 1 base, with 8 bases sitting between them. The CDR3 region is CASSDDRNTGELFF. CDR3 coding DNA: TGTGCCAGTAGTGATGACAGGAACACCGGGGAGCTGTTTTTT.

About this clone: The sample carries other DNA sequences with the same CDR3. The chain recombines TRBV6-5 with TRBJ1-2; 7 bases map to TRBD1. Looked up from germline, CDR1 is MNHEY and CDR2 is SVGAGI. This CDR3 contains 14 residues. With 7 bases clipped from V and 3 bases from J, the junction kept 8 bases outside the gene matches. The CDR3 loop is CASKSTGRDYGYTF. The CDR3 region has the DNA TGTGCCAGCAAATCGACAGGGAGGGACTATGGCTACACCTTC.